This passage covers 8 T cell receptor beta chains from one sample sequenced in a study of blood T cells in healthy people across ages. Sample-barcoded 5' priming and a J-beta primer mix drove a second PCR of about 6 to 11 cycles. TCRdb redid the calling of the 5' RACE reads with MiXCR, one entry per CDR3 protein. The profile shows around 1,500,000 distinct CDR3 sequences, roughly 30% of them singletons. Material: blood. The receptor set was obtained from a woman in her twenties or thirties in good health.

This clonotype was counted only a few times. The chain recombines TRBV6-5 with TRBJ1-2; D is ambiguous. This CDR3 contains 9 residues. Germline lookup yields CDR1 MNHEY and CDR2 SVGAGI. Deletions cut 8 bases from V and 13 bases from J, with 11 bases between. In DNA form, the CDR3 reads TGTGCCAGCTCCGCTATTTGCACCTTC. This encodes CASSAICTF.

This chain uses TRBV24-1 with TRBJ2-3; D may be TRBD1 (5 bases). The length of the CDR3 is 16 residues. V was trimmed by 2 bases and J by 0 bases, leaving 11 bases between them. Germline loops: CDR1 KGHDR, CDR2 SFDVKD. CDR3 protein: CATSDYKAGSTDTQYF. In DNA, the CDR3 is TGTGCCACCAGTGATTATAAGGCAGGGAGCACAGATACGCAGTATTTT.

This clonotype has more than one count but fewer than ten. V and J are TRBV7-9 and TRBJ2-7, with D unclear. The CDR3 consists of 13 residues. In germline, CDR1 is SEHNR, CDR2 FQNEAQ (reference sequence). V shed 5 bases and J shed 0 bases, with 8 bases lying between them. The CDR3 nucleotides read TGTGCCAGCAGCAAGGACGGCTCCTACGAGCAGTACTTC. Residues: CASSKDGSYEQYF. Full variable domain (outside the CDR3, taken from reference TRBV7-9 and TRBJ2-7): DTGVSQNPRHKITKRGQNVTFRCDPISEHNRLYWYRQTLGQGPEFLTYFQNEAQLEKSRLLSDRFSAERPKGSFSTLEIQRTEQGDSAMYLCASSKDGSYEQYFGPGTRLTVT.

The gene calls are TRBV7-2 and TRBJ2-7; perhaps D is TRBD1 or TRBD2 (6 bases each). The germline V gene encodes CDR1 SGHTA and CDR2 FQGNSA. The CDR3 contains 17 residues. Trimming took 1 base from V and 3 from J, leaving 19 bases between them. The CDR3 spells CASSLGVGGLTFYEQYF. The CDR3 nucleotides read TGTGCCAGCAGCTTAGGGGTGGGGGGCCTCACCTTCTACGAGCAGTACTTC.

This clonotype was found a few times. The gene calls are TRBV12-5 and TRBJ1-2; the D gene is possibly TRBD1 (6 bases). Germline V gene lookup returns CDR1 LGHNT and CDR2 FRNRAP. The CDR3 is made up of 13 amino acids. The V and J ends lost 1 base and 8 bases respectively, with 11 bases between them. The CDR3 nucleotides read TGTGCTAGTGGTTTGGCAGGGGCCGAGGGCTACACCTTC. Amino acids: CASGLAGAEGYTF. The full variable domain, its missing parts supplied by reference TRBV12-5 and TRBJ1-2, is DARVTQTPRHKVTEMGQEVTMRCQPILGHNTVFWYRQTMMQGLELLAYFRNRAPLDDSGMPKDRFSAEMPDATLATLKIQPSEPRDSAVYFCASGLAGAEGYTFGSGTRLTVV.

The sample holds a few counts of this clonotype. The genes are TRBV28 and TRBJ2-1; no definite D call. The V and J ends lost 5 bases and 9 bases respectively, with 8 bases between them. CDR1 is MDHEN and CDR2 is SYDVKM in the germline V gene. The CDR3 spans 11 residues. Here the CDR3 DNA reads TGTGCCAGCAGTCCTTTACTTGAGCAGTTCTTC. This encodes CASSPLLEQFF.

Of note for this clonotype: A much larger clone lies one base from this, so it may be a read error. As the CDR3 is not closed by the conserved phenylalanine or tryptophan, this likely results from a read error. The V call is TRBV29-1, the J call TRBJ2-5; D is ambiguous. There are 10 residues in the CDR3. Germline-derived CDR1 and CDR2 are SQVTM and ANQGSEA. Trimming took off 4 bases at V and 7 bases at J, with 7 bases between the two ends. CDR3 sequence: CSVGGRTQYS. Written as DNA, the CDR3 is TGCAGCGTTGGGGGTCGGACCCAGTACTCC.

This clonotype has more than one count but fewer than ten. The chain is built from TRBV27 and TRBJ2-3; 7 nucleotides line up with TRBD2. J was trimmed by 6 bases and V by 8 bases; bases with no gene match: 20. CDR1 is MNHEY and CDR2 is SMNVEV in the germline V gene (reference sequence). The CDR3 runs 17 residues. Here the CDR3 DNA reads TGTGCCAGCGATTCAAGGGGCGGGGGTAGTTCGGTTGATACGCAGTATTTT. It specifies CASDSRGGGSSVDTQYF.